This note documents a single T cell receptor beta chain sequence. What it binds is not known. Little can be read into the size of this beta chain, an off-target read in a library designed for alpha chains. MiXCR was run by TCRdb on the 5' RACE reads, yielding one entry per CDR3 protein. Of about 6,000 distinct CDR3 sequences listed, around 13% are singletons. The sample originates from a study of spatial heterogeneity in lung cancer. Study-wide context: Detection consistently yielded more beta chains than alpha chains. The study's findings and limits: Quantities of ubiquitous and regional expanded TCRs paralleled ubiquitous and regional nonsynonymous mutations, respectively. How many expanded intratumoral alpha and beta TCRs were present tracked the tumor mutation count, which was a count of nonsynonymous mutations.

Time point noted: sample taken at primary tumor resection. TCRs were sequenced from unsorted whole RNA of tumor, nontumor lung or PBMC. Specimen: lung tumor tissue, collected at surgery. The TCR sequence derives from a male donor with early-stage non-small cell lung cancer.

CDR3 bases: TGTGCCAGCAGCGCGCCGGTTGCAACTAATGAAAAACTGTTTTTT. Translating gives CASSAPVATNEKLFF. V and J are TRBV7-9 and TRBJ1-4; D is unresolved. This CDR3 is 15 amino acids long. Germline V gene lookup returns CDR1 SEHNR and CDR2 FQNEAQ (reference sequence). Deletions cut 5 bases from V and 0 bases from J, with 10 bases between.